This T cell receptor beta chain appears in the sequencing data of a study of read filtering for tumor transcriptome and immune sequencing. J gave up 4 bases and V 6 bases, and 8 bases lay outside the gene matches. The CDR3 runs 15 residues. Germline loops: CDR1 MNHEY, CDR2 SVGEGT. The sample holds a few counts of this clonotype. From approximately 430 ng of RNA, a library with molecular barcoded alpha/delta and beta/gamma adaptors was made. TCRdb redid the calling of the reads with MiXCR, one entry per CDR3 protein. Among 93,000 or so distinct CDR3 sequences listed, roughly 21% were seen once. Sequencing used a population of CD138-negative cells sorted from bone marrow. This receptor was identified in a donor at least 40 years old with multiple myeloma. The chain uses TRBV6-2 or TRBV6-3 and TRBJ2-5, with 10 positions matching TRBD1. CDR3 coding DNA: TGTGCCAGCAGACTCGCCGGGACAGGGGTAGAGACCCAGTACTTC. Protein product: CASRLAGTGVETQYF.